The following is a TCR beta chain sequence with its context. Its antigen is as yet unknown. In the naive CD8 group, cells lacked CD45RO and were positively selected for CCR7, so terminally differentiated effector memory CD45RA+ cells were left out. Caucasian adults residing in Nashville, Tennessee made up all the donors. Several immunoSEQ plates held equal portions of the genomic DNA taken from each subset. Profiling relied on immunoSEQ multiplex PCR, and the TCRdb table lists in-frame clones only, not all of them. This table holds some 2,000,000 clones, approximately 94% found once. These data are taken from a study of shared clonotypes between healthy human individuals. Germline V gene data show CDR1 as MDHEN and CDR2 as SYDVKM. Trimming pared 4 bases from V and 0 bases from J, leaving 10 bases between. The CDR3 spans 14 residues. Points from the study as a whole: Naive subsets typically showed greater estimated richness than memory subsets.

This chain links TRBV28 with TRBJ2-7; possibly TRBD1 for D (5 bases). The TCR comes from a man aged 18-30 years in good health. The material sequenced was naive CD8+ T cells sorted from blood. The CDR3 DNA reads TGTGCCAGCAGTTCCACCGACAGCTCCTACGAGCAGTACTTC. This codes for CASSSTDSSYEQYF.